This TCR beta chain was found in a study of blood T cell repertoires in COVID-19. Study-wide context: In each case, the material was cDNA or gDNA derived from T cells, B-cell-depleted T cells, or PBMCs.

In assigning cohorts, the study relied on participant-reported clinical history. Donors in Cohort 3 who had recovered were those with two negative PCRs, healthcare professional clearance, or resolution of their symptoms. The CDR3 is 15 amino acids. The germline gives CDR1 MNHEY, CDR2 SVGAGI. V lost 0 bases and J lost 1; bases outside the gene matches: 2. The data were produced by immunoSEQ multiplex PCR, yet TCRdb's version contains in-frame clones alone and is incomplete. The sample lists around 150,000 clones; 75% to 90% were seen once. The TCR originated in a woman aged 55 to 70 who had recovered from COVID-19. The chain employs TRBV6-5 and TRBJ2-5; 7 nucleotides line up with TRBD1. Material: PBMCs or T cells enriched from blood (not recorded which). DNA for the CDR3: TGTGCCAGCAGTTACTCCGCAGGGGGCCAAGAGACCCAGTACTTC. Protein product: CASSYSAGGQETQYF.